These T cell receptor beta chains were read from a single sample in a study of cytomegalovirus exposure and HLA in healthy donors. Clones were sequenced by immunoSEQ multiplex PCR, and TCRdb holds only the in-frame ones, with some missing. In the table there are around 110,000 clones, around 77% of which are singletons. Sequencing input: PBMCs. The receptors were sampled from a male donor in good health and CMV-seronegative. Both conserved end residues are part of each CDR3. D genes are given only for firm matches. Only part of the rows carry a size: once, few, many, or a class if the clone is expanded.

>-|TRBD1|TRBJ2-4|TRBV25-1
CASTEGGRNIQYF
TGTGCCAGCACCGAAGGGGGCAGAAACATTCAGTACTTC
>-|TRBD1|TRBJ2-7|TRBV30
CAWKLGTRAGGHEQYF
TGTGCCTGGAAGCTGGGCACACGGGCAGGGGGCCATGAGCAGTACTTC
>few|-|TRBJ2-3|TRBV5-1
CASRGDSSTDTQYF
TGCGCCAGCAGGGGGGACTCTAGCACAGATACGCAGTATTTT
>-|-|TRBJ2-7|TRBV5-6
CASSLTGPNVQYF
TGTGCCAGCAGCTTGACAGGGCCCAATGTGCAGTACTTC
>-|-|TRBJ2-2|TRBV28
CASSLGPGKVGELFF
TGTGCCAGCAGTCTGGGCCCCGGGAAGGTCGGGGAGCTGTTTTTT
>-|-|TRBJ1-1|TRBV5-1
CASSLTVDTEAFF
TGCGCCAGCAGCTTAACGGTGGACACTGAAGCTTTCTTT
>-|TRBD2|TRBJ2-3|TRBV7-2
CASSLASGRIVDTQYF
TGTGCCAGCAGCTTAGCTAGCGGGAGAATTGTAGATACGCAGTATTTT
>-|-|TRBJ2-5|TRBV14
CASSHGSTETQYF
TGTGCCAGCAGCCACGGGTCCACGGAGACCCAGTACTTC
>once|TRBD1|TRBJ1-1|TRBV11-2
CASSYWTGGGEAFF
TGTGCCAGCAGCTACTGGACAGGGGGCGGTGAAGCTTTCTTT
>few|TRBD1|TRBJ1-5|TRBV6-1
CASSVTGGNQPQHF
TGTGCCAGCAGTGTCACAGGGGGCAATCAGCCCCAGCATTTT
>-|-|TRBJ2-1|TRBV4-1
CASSRPGTNEQFF
TGCGCCAGCAGCCGACCTGGGACTAATGAGCAGTTCTTC
>once|-|TRBJ1-1|TRBV7-7
CASSLSLDTEAFF
TGTGCCAGCAGCTTATCGCTAGACACTGAAGCTTTCTTT
>-|TRBD1|TRBJ2-5|TRBV19
CASSIRAGGVETQYF
TGTGCCAGTAGTATCCGGGCAGGGGGTGTTGAGACCCAGTACTTC
>once|TRBD2|TRBJ2-7|TRBV4-1
CASSQEKKGLVYEQYF
TGCGCCAGCAGCCAAGAGAAGAAAGGACTAGTCTACGAGCAGTACTTC
>-|-|TRBJ1-4|TRBV19
CASRLSGEKLFF
TGTGCCAGTAGGTTATCAGGGGAAAAACTGTTTTTT
>-|TRBD2|TRBJ2-7|TRBV6-5
CASSYGRLAGGEQYF
TGTGCCAGCAGTTACGGGAGACTAGCGGGAGGCGAGCAGTACTTC
>-|TRBD1|TRBJ2-5|TRBV7-2
CASSLTGVETQYF
TGTGCCAGCAGCTTGACAGGGGTTGAGACCCAGTACTTC
>-|-|TRBJ2-1|TRBV28
CASSFASTNNEQFF
TGTGCCAGCAGTTTTGCGAGTACCAACAATGAGCAGTTCTTC
>-|-|TRBJ2-1|TRBV6-5
CASSRNPIHSNEQFF
TGTGCCAGCAGTCGAAACCCTATACACAGCAATGAGCAGTTCTTC
>-|TRBD1|TRBJ2-7|TRBV6-1
CASSDGTGAYEQYF
TGTGCCAGCAGTGACGGGACAGGGGCCTACGAGCAGTACTTC
>-|TRBD2|TRBJ2-7|TRBV27
CASSLSLAASGSYEQYF
TGTGCCAGCAGTTTATCCCTAGCGGCAAGCGGGTCCTACGAGCAGTACTTC
>-|-|TRBJ1-1|TRBV7-9
CASSLDPTVNTEAFF
TGTGCCAGCAGCTTGGACCCGACAGTTAACACTGAAGCTTTCTTT
>-|TRBD1|TRBJ1-2|TRBV6-4
CASSDSEQGELYGYTF
TGTGCCAGCAGTGACTCGGAGCAGGGGGAGCTCTATGGCTACACCTTC
>-|TRBD1|TRBJ2-1|TRBV5-4
CASSFDRGSYNEQFF
TGTGCCAGCAGCTTCGACAGGGGGTCCTACAATGAGCAGTTCTTC
>-|TRBD2|TRBJ2-1|TRBV4-2
CASSQDGHSGISYNEQFF
TGTGCCAGCAGCCAAGATGGCCATAGCGGGATATCCTACAATGAGCAGTTCTTC
>-|-|TRBJ1-1|TRBV6-5
CASRTGGDTEAFF
TGTGCCAGCAGGACCGGGGGGGACACTGAAGCTTTCTTT
>few|-|TRBJ1-3|TRBV7-6
CASSLVAGGNTIYF
TGTGCCAGCAGCTTAGTCGCAGGGGGAAACACCATATATTTT
>-|TRBD2|TRBJ2-7|TRBV15
CATRQTSGSSYEQYF
TGTGCCACCAGACAAACTAGCGGGAGCTCCTACGAGCAGTACTTC
>once|-|TRBJ1-1|TRBV6-1
CASNPSGTEAFF
TGTGCCAGCAATCCTTCAGGGACTGAAGCTTTCTTT
>-|TRBD1|TRBJ2-1|TRBV18
CASSPGQGTYNEQFF
TGTGCCAGCTCACCCGGACAGGGGACGTACAATGAGCAGTTCTTC
>-|-|TRBJ2-7|TRBV11-3
CASSLTSSYEQYF
TGTGCCAGCAGCTTAACTAGCTCCTACGAGCAGTACTTC
>-|TRBD2|TRBJ2-7|TRBV19
CASRPELAGADEQYF
TGTGCCAGTAGGCCAGAACTAGCGGGGGCGGACGAGCAGTACTTC
>-|-|TRBJ2-3|TRBV5-5
CASSLAQAGDTQYF
TGTGCCAGCAGCTTGGCTCAGGCTGGAGATACGCAGTATTTT
>-|-|TRBJ2-7|TRBV29-1
CSVLGQIPYEQYF
TGCAGCGTGCTGGGGCAAATCCCATACGAGCAGTACTTC
>-|TRBD1|TRBJ2-7|TRBV30
CAWSVPTGGLYEQYF
TGTGCCTGGAGTGTACCTACAGGGGGCTTATACGAGCAGTACTTC
>-|TRBD2|TRBJ2-7|TRBV30
CAWAQREGLEQYF
TGTGCCTGGGCCCAGCGGGAGGGCCTCGAGCAGTACTTC
>few|-|TRBJ2-1|TRBV19
CASSISNGEQFF
TGTGCCAGTAGTATATCGAACGGGGAGCAGTTCTTC
>-|TRBD2|TRBJ2-5|TRBV6-1
CASSDLAGGSETQYF
TGTGCCAGCAGTGACCTAGCGGGAGGTTCAGAGACCCAGTACTTC
>-|-|TRBJ1-2|TRBV29-1
CSDFSALQGDYGYTF
TGCAGCGATTTCTCGGCCTTACAGGGAGACTATGGCTACACCTTC
>few|-|TRBJ2-1|TRBV5-6
CASSLAGTSNEQFF
TGTGCCAGCAGCTTGGCGGGGACATCCAATGAGCAGTTCTTC
>few|-|TRBJ1-5|TRBV6-6
CATGGPNQPQHF
TGTGCCACCGGGGGACCCAATCAGCCCCAGCATTTT
>once|TRBD1|TRBJ2-7|TRBV11-1
CASSKRGQGAYEQYF
TGTGCCAGCAGCAAACGCGGACAGGGAGCCTACGAGCAGTACTTC
>-|-|TRBJ1-1|TRBV27
CASSLGGSWATEAFF
TGTGCCAGCAGTTTAGGGGGCAGCTGGGCGACTGAAGCTTTCTTT
>-|TRBD2|TRBJ2-1|TRBV6-5
CASRNSGTEHNEQFF
TGTGCCAGCAGGAATAGCGGGACCGAACACAATGAGCAGTTCTTC
>-|-|TRBJ1-5|TRBV19
CASIMMAGSNQPQHF
TGTGCCAGTATTATGATGGCAGGTAGCAATCAGCCCCAGCATTTT
>-|-|TRBJ1-5|TRBV27
CASTPTGRANQPQHF
TGTGCCAGCACCCCGACCGGGCGGGCCAATCAGCCCCAGCATTTT
>-|TRBD1|TRBJ2-3|TRBV30
CAWSVRTGVGF
TGTGCCTGGAGTGTACGGACAGGGGTTGGTTTT
>-|-|TRBJ2-1|TRBV4-2
CASSQDRAAQGDEQFF
TGTGCCAGCAGCCAAGATCGGGCTGCTCAGGGCGATGAGCAGTTCTTC
>-|TRBD2|TRBJ2-7|TRBV7-8
CASSFSGVSYEQYF
TGTGCCAGCAGCTTTAGCGGGGTCTCCTACGAGCAGTACTTC
>-|TRBD1|TRBJ2-3|TRBV30
CAWSTGAGGFADTQYF
TGTGCCTGGAGTACTGGGGCAGGGGGTTTCGCAGATACGCAGTATTTT